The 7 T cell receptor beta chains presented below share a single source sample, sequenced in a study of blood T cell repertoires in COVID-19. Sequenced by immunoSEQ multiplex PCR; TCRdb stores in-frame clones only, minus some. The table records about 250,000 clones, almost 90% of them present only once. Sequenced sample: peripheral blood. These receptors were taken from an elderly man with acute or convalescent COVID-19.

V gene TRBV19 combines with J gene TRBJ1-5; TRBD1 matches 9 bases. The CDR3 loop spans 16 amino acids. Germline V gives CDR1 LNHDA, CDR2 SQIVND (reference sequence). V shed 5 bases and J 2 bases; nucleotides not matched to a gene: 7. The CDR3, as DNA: TGTGCCAGTAGTTTCGGACAGGGGAGAGGCAATCAGCCCCAGCATTTT. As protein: CASSFGQGRGNQPQHF.

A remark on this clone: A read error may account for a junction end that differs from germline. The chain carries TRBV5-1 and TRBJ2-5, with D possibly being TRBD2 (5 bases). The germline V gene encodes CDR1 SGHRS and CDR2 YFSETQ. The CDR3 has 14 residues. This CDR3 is CASSPGGYHETQYF. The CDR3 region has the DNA TGCGCCAGCAGCCCGGGCGGGTACCACGAGACCCAGTACTTC.

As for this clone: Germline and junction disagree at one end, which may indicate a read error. CDR3 residues: CASSLLAGDPTF. In DNA, the CDR3 is TGCGCCAGCAGTTTACTAGCGGGAGATCCTACCTTC. The chain uses TRBV4-3 and TRBJ2-7; 11 nucleotides line up with TRBD2. This CDR3 is 12 amino acids long. CDR1 and CDR2 from the germline V gene are LGHNA and YSLEER.

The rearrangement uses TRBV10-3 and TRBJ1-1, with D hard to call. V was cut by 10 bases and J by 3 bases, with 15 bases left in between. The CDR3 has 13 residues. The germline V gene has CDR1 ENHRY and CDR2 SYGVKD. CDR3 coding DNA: TGTGCCACCTCCCCATCCGGGGACACTGAAGCTTTCTTT. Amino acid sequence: CATSPSGDTEAFF.

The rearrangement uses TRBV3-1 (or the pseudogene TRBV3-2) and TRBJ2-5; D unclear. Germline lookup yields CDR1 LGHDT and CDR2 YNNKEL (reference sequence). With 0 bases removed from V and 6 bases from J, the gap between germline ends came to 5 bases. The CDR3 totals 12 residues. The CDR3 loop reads CASSQDTKTQYF. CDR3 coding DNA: TGTGCCAGCAGCCAAGATACAAAGACCCAGTACTTC.

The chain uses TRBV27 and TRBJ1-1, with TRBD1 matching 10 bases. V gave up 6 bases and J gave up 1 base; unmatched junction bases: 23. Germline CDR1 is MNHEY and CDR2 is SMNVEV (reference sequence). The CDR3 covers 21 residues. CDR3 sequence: CASSGPGTGVLRATKNTEAFF. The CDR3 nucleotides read TGTGCCAGCAGCGGGCCAGGGACAGGGGTATTAAGAGCCACAAAGAACACTGAAGCTTTCTTT.

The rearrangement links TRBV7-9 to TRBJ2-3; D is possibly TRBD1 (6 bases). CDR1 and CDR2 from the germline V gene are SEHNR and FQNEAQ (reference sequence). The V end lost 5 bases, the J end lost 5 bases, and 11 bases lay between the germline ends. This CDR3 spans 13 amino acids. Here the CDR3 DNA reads TGTGCCAGCAGCCCAGGGGTGGTAGATACGCAGTATTTT. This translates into CASSPGVVDTQYF.